The 4 T cell receptor beta chains listed next were all sequenced from one sample in a study of T-cell memory formation after mild COVID-19. TCRdb reanalysed the 5' RACE reads using MiXCR and keeps one entry per CDR3 protein. The sample yields almost 550,000 distinct CDR3 sequences, about a fifth seen once. The specimen sequenced was PBMCs or a T cell subset sorted from them (not recorded which). The origin of the receptors is an adult woman who had mild COVID-19 (a few samples of this study predate the infection). Cell type and time point are not known.

The gene calls are TRBV12-3 or TRBV12-4 and TRBJ2-5; D could derive from TRBD1 or TRBD2 (6 bases each). This CDR3 has 13 residues. Trimming removed 3 bases from V and 4 bases from J, with 9 bases in between. The CDR3 sequence is CASSLWGAETQYF. The CDR3 DNA reads as TGTGCCAGCAGTTTGTGGGGGGCAGAGACCCAGTACTTC.

This clonotype was seen ten or more times. V and J are TRBV15 and TRBJ2-5; unclear D gene. Trimming removed 1 base from V and 5 bases from J, with 2 bases in between. CDR1 LNHNV and CDR2 YYDKDF come from the germline V gene (reference sequence). CDR3 length: 11 residues. CDR3 nucleotide sequence: TGTGCCACCAGCAGAGGGGAGACCCAGTACTTC. Translation gives CATSRGETQYF.

This clonotype appeared a few times. V gene TRBV20-1 combines with J gene TRBJ2-7; 11 bases match TRBD2. The germline V gene has CDR1 DFQATT and CDR2 SNEGSKA (reference sequence). The CDR3 is made up of 20 amino acids. Trimming removed 2 bases from V and 0 bases from J; junction bases left unmatched: 18. In DNA form, the CDR3 reads TGCAGTGCTAGACCCGATGGCCCGGGACTAGCGGATACCCACTCCTACGAGCAGTACTTC. This gives the protein CSARPDGPGLADTHSYEQYF.

This clonotype occurred a few times. The chain employs TRBV19 and TRBJ2-7; no definite D call. Trimming cost V 3 bases and J 5 bases, with 17 bases left between them. CDR3 length: 15 amino acids. The germline gives CDR1 LNHDA, CDR2 SQIVND (reference sequence). CDR3 protein: CASSILLREGDEQYF. For the CDR3, the DNA is TGTGCCAGTAGTATCTTGTTAAGAGAAGGCGACGAGCAGTACTTC.